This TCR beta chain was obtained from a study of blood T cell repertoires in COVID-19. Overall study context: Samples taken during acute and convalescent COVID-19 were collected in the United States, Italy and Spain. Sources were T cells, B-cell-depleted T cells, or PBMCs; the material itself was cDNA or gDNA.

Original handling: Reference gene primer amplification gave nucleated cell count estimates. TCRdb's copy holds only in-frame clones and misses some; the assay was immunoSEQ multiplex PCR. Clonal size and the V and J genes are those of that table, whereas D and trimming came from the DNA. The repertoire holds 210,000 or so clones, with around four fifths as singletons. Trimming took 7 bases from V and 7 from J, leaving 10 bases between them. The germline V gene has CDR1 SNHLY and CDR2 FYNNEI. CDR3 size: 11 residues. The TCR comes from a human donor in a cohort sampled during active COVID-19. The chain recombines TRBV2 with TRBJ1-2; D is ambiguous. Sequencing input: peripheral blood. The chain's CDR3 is CASNYPSGYTF. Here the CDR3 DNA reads TGTGCCAGCAATTATCCTTCTGGCTACACCTTC.